Listed below are T cell receptor beta chains from one sample, sequenced in a study of T cells after posttransplantation cyclophosphamide. The table came from immunoSEQ multiplex PCR; TCRdb's copy has only in-frame clones and leaves some out. The sample contains roughly 4,000 clones, none occurring once; around 13% lies in the top ten. Sequencing was performed on PBMCs, taken after allogeneic stem cell transplant with posttransplant cyclophosphamide. These receptors were taken from a female patient aged 18 to 30 who received an allogeneic stem cell transplant from an unrelated donor, was CMV-positive, and had acute GVHD only. Some T cells could come from the graft donor. Both conserved end residues are part of each CDR3. D genes are given only for firm matches. Size is stated for part of the rows, as once, few or many counts, or as a class when the clone is expanded.

D | J | V | size | CDR3 | DNA
. | TRBJ2-3 | TRBV6-5 | many | CASSNPKDTQYF | TGTGCCAGCAGTAACCCTAAAGATACGCAGTATTTT
. | TRBJ2-3 | TRBV18 | many | CASSRQSTSTDTQYF | TGTGCCAGCTCAAGACAGAGTACTAGCACAGATACGCAGTATTTT
. | TRBJ1-1 | TRBV5-1 | many | CASSTGYTEAFF | TGCGCCAGCTCGACAGGTTACACTGAAGCTTTCTTT
. | TRBJ2-3 | TRBV5-1 | many | CASNTGVDTQYF | TGCGCCAGTAATACCGGTGTGGATACGCAGTATTTT
TRBD2 | TRBJ2-7 | TRBV11-1 | many | CASRSGLASYEQYF | TGTGCCAGCAGAAGCGGACTAGCTTCCTACGAGCAGTACTTC
. | TRBJ1-4 | TRBV4-1 | many | CASSRHAGTTNEKLFF | TGCGCCAGCAGCCGACACGCAGGGACTACTAATGAAAAACTGTTTTTT
. | TRBJ1-1 | TRBV5-1 | many | CASGLDRQNTEAFF | TGCGCCAGCGGGTTAGACAGGCAGAACACTGAAGCTTTCTTT
TRBD2 | TRBJ2-7 | TRBV5-1 | many | CASSLAPGRTYEQYF | TGCGCCAGCAGCTTGGCCCCCGGGAGGACCTACGAGCAGTACTTC
TRBD2 | TRBJ2-4 | TRBV6-5 | many | CASSSGGLLAKNIQYF | TGTGCCAGCAGTTCGGGGGGGCTCTTAGCCAAAAACATTCAGTACTTC
TRBD2 | TRBJ2-7 | TRBV7-2 | many | CASSLNPAGGNEQYF | TGTGCCAGCAGCTTAAATCCAGCGGGAGGTAACGAGCAGTACTTC
. | TRBJ2-1 | TRBV27 | medium-sized | CASVRGSEQFF | TGTGCCAGCGTCAGGGGTAGTGAGCAGTTCTTC
TRBD1 | TRBJ2-5 | TRBV11-3 | many | CASSDGTGAGKTQYF | TGTGCCAGCAGCGATGGGACAGGGGCGGGAAAGACCCAGTACTTC
TRBD1 | TRBJ2-5 | TRBV5-1 | many | CASNRRDSSQETQYF | TGCGCCAGCAACCGTAGGGACAGCTCTCAAGAGACCCAGTACTTC
TRBD2 | TRBJ2-3 | TRBV6-4 | . | CASSLHGRGGAADTQYF | TGTGCCAGCAGTCTCCACGGGAGGGGGGGTGCCGCAGATACGCAGTATTTT
. | TRBJ2-7 | TRBV9 | many | CASSVAQGSYEQYF | TGTGCCAGCAGCGTAGCTCAGGGCAGCTACGAGCAGTACTTC
TRBD1 | TRBJ1-2 | TRBV7-6 | many | CASSLQGATSGGYTF | TGTGCCAGCAGCTTACAGGGGGCGACTTCTGGGGGCTACACCTTC
. | TRBJ2-7 | TRBV30 | many | CAWSPLGTTYEQYF | TGTGCCTGGAGTCCACTGGGGACAACGTACGAGCAGTACTTC
. | TRBJ2-2 | TRBV15 | many | CATSRITANRELFF | TGTGCCACCAGCAGAATTACAGCCAACCGGGAGCTGTTTTTT
TRBD2 | TRBJ2-7 | TRBV4-1 | many | CASSQDVLAGDTYEQYF | TGCGCCAGCAGCCAAGACGTACTAGCGGGAGATACATACGAGCAGTACTTC
TRBD1 | TRBJ2-3 | TRBV6-5 | many | CASSSGTGKDTQYF | TGTGCCAGCAGTTCTGGGACAGGGAAAGATACGCAGTATTTT
. | TRBJ1-4 | TRBV4-1 | many | CASSQDSGGNEKLFF | TGCGCCAGCAGCCAAGACTCGGGAGGCAATGAAAAACTGTTTTTT
TRBD2 | TRBJ2-1 | TRBV5-4 | many | CASSGYSGSYGEQFF | TGTGCCAGCAGCGGCTATAGCGGGAGTTACGGTGAGCAGTTCTTC
TRBD1 | TRBJ1-2 | TRBV5-1 | many | CASSSGQVFYTF | TGCGCCAGCAGCTCCGGACAGGTTTTCTACACCTTC
. | TRBJ1-1 | TRBV7-9 | many | CASSNRATLNTEAFF | TGTGCCAGCTCCAACAGGGCGACCTTGAACACTGAAGCTTTCTTT
. | TRBJ2-5 | TRBV15 | few | CATSRDLDGDF | TGTGCCACCAGCAGAGATCTAGACGGCGACTTC
. | TRBJ2-7 | TRBV2 | many | CASSEEPGLSYEQYF | TGTGCCAGCAGTGAAGAACCAGGGTTATCCTACGAGCAGTACTTC
TRBD1 | TRBJ1-5 | TRBV7-8 | many | CASSQDRASNQPQHF | TGTGCCAGCAGCCAGGACAGGGCAAGCAATCAGCCCCAGCATTTT
. | TRBJ2-3 | TRBV12-1 | . | CASSSTTSGRVDTQYF | TGTGCCAGCAGCTCCACTACTAGCGGGAGAGTAGATACGCAGTATTTT
TRBD2 | TRBJ2-1 | TRBV7-9 | many | CASSSPGLEIYEQFF | TGTGCCAGCAGCTCCCCGGGACTAGAAATCTATGAGCAGTTCTTC
. | TRBJ1-2 | TRBV18 | medium-sized | CASSPPTESYGYTF | TGTGCCAGCTCACCACCTACAGAATCCTATGGCTACACCTTC
. | TRBJ2-6 | TRBV6-5 | medium-sized | CASSYDSSSGANVLTF | TGTGCCAGCAGTTACGACTCCAGCTCTGGGGCCAACGTCCTGACTTTC
TRBD1 | TRBJ1-2 | TRBV27 | many | CASSTGQGARYGYTF | TGTGCCAGCAGTACAGGACAGGGGGCCCGATATGGCTACACCTTC
. | TRBJ2-1 | TRBV6-1 | many | CASSRDWNNEQFF | TGTGCCAGCAGTAGGGACTGGAACAATGAGCAGTTCTTC
. | TRBJ2-5 | TRBV4-1 | many | CASSPMTRVEEETQYF | TGCGCCAGCAGCCCTATGACAAGGGTGGAGGAAGAGACCCAGTACTTC
. | TRBJ1-1 | TRBV7-3 | few | CASSLGGGTEAFF | TGTGCCAGCAGCTTAGGGGGCGGGACTGAAGCTTTCTTT
TRBD1 | TRBJ2-5 | TRBV9 | . | CASSARTGGETQYF | TGTGCCAGCAGCGCCCGGACAGGGGGGGAGACCCAGTACTTC
TRBD1 | TRBJ2-7 | TRBV18 | many | CASSPLTSGTGSNEQYF | TGTGCCAGCTCACCTCTTACCTCCGGGACAGGGTCCAACGAGCAGTACTTC
TRBD1 | TRBJ1-3 | TRBV6-1 | many | CASSEDHRGLPGNTIYF | TGTGCCAGCAGTGAAGACCACAGGGGGCTGCCTGGAAACACCATATATTTT
. | TRBJ1-4 | TRBV19 | many | CASSIDRGEKLFF | TGTGCCAGTAGTATAGACAGGGGTGAAAAACTGTTTTTT
TRBD1 | TRBJ1-3 | TRBV28 | many | CASRTQGYSGNTIYF | TGTGCCAGCAGAACACAGGGGTACTCTGGAAACACCATATATTTT
. | TRBJ1-1 | TRBV19 | many | CASSSEQGTGTEAFF | TGTGCCAGTAGTTCAGAACAGGGCACAGGGACTGAAGCTTTCTTT
TRBD2 | TRBJ2-7 | TRBV2 | many | CASSGTSGTREQYF | TGTGCCAGCAGCGGGACTAGCGGGACTAGGGAGCAGTACTTC
TRBD1 | TRBJ2-7 | TRBV6-5 | many | CASTASRQGYEQYF | TGTGCCAGCACCGCATCCCGACAGGGATACGAGCAGTACTTC
TRBD2 | TRBJ2-2 | TRBV11-2 | many | CASSLGTSGSRTGELFF | TGTGCCAGCAGCCTAGGGACTAGCGGGAGTCGCACCGGGGAGCTGTTTTTT
TRBD1 | TRBJ2-5 | TRBV7-6 | many | CASSYRGQGETQYF | TGTGCCAGCAGTTACAGGGGGCAGGGGGAGACCCAGTACTTC
. | TRBJ1-1 | TRBV6-5 | few | CAISESMTNTEAFF | TGTGCCATCAGTGAGTCGATGACAAACACTGAAGCTTTCTTT
TRBD2 | TRBJ2-3 | TRBV7-8 | many | CASSSSGSRTDTQYF | TGTGCCAGCAGCTCTAGCGGGAGTAGGACAGATACGCAGTATTTT
TRBD2 | TRBJ2-7 | TRBV27 | . | CASSLGGVEEQYF | TGTGCCAGCAGTTTGGGAGGGGTAGAAGAGCAGTACTTC
. | TRBJ2-2 | TRBV14 | . | CASRLGGTGELFF | TGTGCCAGCAGACTGGGGGGTACCGGGGAGCTGTTTTTT
TRBD2 | TRBJ2-1 | TRBV9 | many | CASSPRETEQFF | TGTGCCAGCAGCCCGCGGGAGACTGAGCAGTTCTTC
TRBD1 | TRBJ2-7 | TRBV5-1 | many | CASTNLTGGAGEQYF | TGCGCCAGCACCAACCTGACAGGGGGGGCAGGGGAGCAGTACTTC
TRBD1 | TRBJ1-1 | TRBV23-1 | medium-sized | CASSLLGQTGRRTEAFF | TGCGCCAGCAGCCTACTGGGGCAGACAGGGCGGCGCACTGAAGCTTTCTTT
. | TRBJ1-1 | TRBV18 | many | CASSPGAGAMNTEAFF | TGTGCCAGCTCACCAGGGGCAGGGGCAATGAACACTGAAGCTTTCTTT
. | TRBJ2-1 | TRBV5-8 | many | CASSLGTGASYNEQFF | TGTGCCAGCAGCTTGGGGACGGGAGCGTCCTACAATGAGCAGTTCTTC